A single sample gave rise to the 21 T cell receptor beta chains below, sequenced in a study of radiation and T cells in renal cell carcinoma. Generated by immunoSEQ multiplex PCR, the TCRdb table keeps only in-frame clones and is missing some. Of fewer than 200,000 clones listed, about 87% are singletons. Time point described: blood 4 weeks post-SBRT, at nephrectomy. Treatment given: 15 Gy SBRT to primary tumor, nephrectomy 4 weeks later. The sample in question was blood, obtained from a patient whose treatment included radiotherapy and nephrectomy. The receptors derive from a woman aged 50 to 65 with renal cell carcinoma.

V and J are TRBV4-3 and TRBJ1-5, with D uncertain. Germline CDR1 is LGHNA and CDR2 is YSLEER. V was clipped by 0 bases and J by 6 bases, with 12 bases between them. The CDR3 spans 15 residues. For the CDR3, the DNA is TGCGCCAGCAGCCAAGATTGGAACGCTGGTCAGCCCCAGCATTTT. It yields the protein CASSQDWNAGQPQHF.

V and J are TRBV25-1 and TRBJ1-4; D might be TRBD1 (6 bases). Trimming shortened V by 3 bases and J by 0 bases, and 11 bases separated the two germline ends. CDR1 MGHDK and CDR2 SYGVNS come from the germline V gene. CDR3 length equals 16 residues. The chain's CDR3 is CASSEGGGSTNEKLFF. DNA for the CDR3: TGTGCCAGCAGTGAGGGAGGGGGGTCAACTAATGAAAAACTGTTTTTT.

J is TRBJ2-1 and V is TRBV7-8; TRBD2 agrees at 11 bases. This CDR3 comprises 15 residues. The V segment lost 0 bases and the J segment 8 bases; nucleotides outside the gene matches: 3. Germline lookup yields CDR1 SGHVS and CDR2 FQNEAQ. CDR3 nucleotides: TGTGCCAGCAGCTTAGCTCCTAGCGGGGGGTATGAGCAGTTCTTC. It encodes CASSLAPSGGYEQFF.

The chain links TRBV2 to TRBJ2-6; 11 positions match TRBD1. V trimming: 8 bases; J trimming: 1 base; junction bases outside the gene matches: 7. The CDR3 length is 17 residues. CDR1 and CDR2 (germline): SNHLY, FYNNEI. CDR3 sequence (DNA): TGTGCCAGCGGGAGGGACAGGGGGACTTCTGGGGCCAACGTCCTGACTTTC. Translated: CASGRDRGTSGANVLTF.

The V and J genes are TRBV30 and TRBJ2-3; D not resolved. The CDR3 extends over 13 amino acids. Germline V gene data show CDR1 as GTSNPN and CDR2 as SVGIG (reference sequence). V shed 1 base and J shed 2 bases, with 7 bases lying between them. The CDR3 region has the DNA TGTGCCTGGAGTGGGTTATCCACAGATACGCAGTATTTT. Protein product: CAWSGLSTDTQYF.

This clone was seen once. CDR3 DNA: TGTGCCAGCAGCTTGTGGGGGGCCATCGTCGAGCAGTACTTC. Its protein product is CASSLWGAIVEQYF. The chain employs TRBV5-4 and TRBJ2-7; D assignment may be TRBD1 or TRBD2 (6 bases each). The germline gives CDR1 SGHNT, CDR2 YYREEE (reference sequence). The CDR3 is made up of 14 amino acids. The ends were cut back, 1 base at V and 6 bases at J, with 14 bases in the middle.

The chain uses TRBV7-9 and TRBJ1-1; TRBD1 matches at 9 bases. Germline trimming cut 11 bases from V and 1 base from J; bases unmatched to any gene: 14. Per germline, CDR1 SEHNR and CDR2 FQNEAQ (reference sequence). This CDR3 is built from 16 residues. CDR3 nucleotides: TGTGCCGGCTTACCCCCCGGGACAGGGAAGAACACTGAAGCTTTCTTT. Its protein product is CAGLPPGTGKNTEAFF.

The chain recombines TRBV10-1 with TRBJ2-7, with 7 positions matching TRBD1. This CDR3 contains 13 residues. The V gene's germline CDR1 is WNHNN and CDR2 SYGVQD (reference sequence). The V gene end was trimmed by 5 bases and the J gene end by 3 bases; junction bases not matched to a gene: 4. The CDR3 spells CASSPGGNYEQYF. In DNA form, the CDR3 reads TGCGCCAGCAGTCCAGGGGGTAACTACGAGCAGTACTTC.

The chain is built from TRBV7-2 and TRBJ2-7, with 8 bases aligning to TRBD1. This CDR3 region has 16 residues. CDR1 is SGHTA and CDR2 is FQGNSA in the germline V gene. The V gene end was trimmed by 4 bases and the J gene end by 3 bases; junction bases not matched to a gene: 11. The CDR3 DNA sequence: TGTGCCAGCAGCTCGCCCACAGGGGGTGCTGTCTACGAGCAGTACTTC. Translation: CASSSPTGGAVYEQYF.

A note on this clone: The junction shows a germline mismatch at one end, possibly a read error. V usage is TRBV5-1 and J usage is TRBJ2-1, with unresolved D. The germline gives CDR1 SGHRS, CDR2 YFSETQ. This CDR3 spans 13 amino acids. The CDR3: CASSLVLGPEQFF. The DNA for the CDR3 is TGCGCCAGCAGTTTGGTCCTTGGCCCCGAGCAGTTCTTC.

The J gene is TRBJ1-6, the V gene TRBV10-3, with D perhaps matching TRBD1 (6 bases). Germline V gene data show CDR1 as ENHRY and CDR2 as SYGVKD. The V and J ends lost 6 bases and 6 bases respectively, with 9 bases between them. The CDR3 runs 13 residues. The CDR3 reads CAIRGTINSPLHF. DNA for the CDR3: TGTGCCATCAGGGGGACAATTAATTCACCCCTCCACTTT.

The chain links TRBV5-1 to TRBJ2-5; D is unclear. This CDR3 comprises 13 residues. V was trimmed by 0 bases and J by 5 bases, leaving 8 bases between them. The germline gives CDR1 SGHRS, CDR2 YFSETQ. The CDR3 DNA reads as TGCGCCAGCAGCTTGGCGGTGGGGGAGACCCAGTACTTC. Translated: CASSLAVGETQYF.

V and J are TRBV9 and TRBJ2-2, with 7 positions matching TRBD2. CDR1 is SGDLS, CDR2 YYNGEE, per germline. Unmatched junction bases numbered 1, after V lost 2 bases and J lost 3 bases. CDR3 size: 14 residues. CDR3 sequence (DNA): TGTGCCAGCAGCGTGCTAGCGGACACCGGGGAGCTGTTTTTT. Amino acid sequence: CASSVLADTGELFF.

Points on this clone: The germline gene is not matched at one end of the junction; a read error may be the cause. The gene calls are TRBV30 and TRBJ2-5, with D perhaps given as TRBD1 or TRBD2 (6 bases each). CDR1 GTSNPN and CDR2 SVGIG come from the germline V gene (reference sequence). The CDR3 contains 12 residues. The CDR3 reads CAWGGLGETQYF. Here the CDR3 DNA reads TGTGCCTGGGGGGGGCTGGGAGAGACCCAATACTTC. The whole variable domain, remainder taken from reference TRBV30 and TRBJ2-5, is SQTIHQWPATLVQPVGSPLSLECTVEGTSNPNLYWYRQAAGRGLQLLFYSVGIGQISSEVPQNLSASRPQDRQFILSSKKLLLSDSGFYLCAWGGLGETQYFGPGTRLLVL.

The CDR3 region has the DNA TGTGCCAGCAGCTTGGATTTGGGTGGGGATAATTCACCCCTCCACTTT. This codes for CASSLDLGGDNSPLHF. The V and J genes are TRBV5-4 and TRBJ1-6; no reliable D call. Between the trimmed V and J ends, which lost 0 bases and 5 bases, there was a span of 12 bases. This CDR3 has 16 residues. Germline CDR1 reads SGHNT; CDR2 reads YYREEE (reference sequence).

The V gene is TRBV6-1, the J gene TRBJ1-2, with 10 bases aligning to TRBD1. Per germline, CDR1 MNHNS and CDR2 SASEGT. J gave up 2 bases and V 1 base, and 1 base lay outside the gene matches. This CDR3 spans 15 amino acids. The CDR3 region is CASSEVDRGNYGYTF. The CDR3 DNA reads TGTGCCAGCAGTGAAGTGGACAGGGGGAACTATGGCTACACCTTC.

The rearrangement links TRBV30 to TRBJ1-6; 9 nucleotides match TRBD1. Looked up from germline, CDR1 is GTSNPN and CDR2 is SVGIG (reference sequence). The CDR3 consists of 15 residues. V dropped 1 base and J dropped 7; count of bases not matched to a gene: 5. CDR3 in DNA: TGTGCCTGGAGTGACGGGGGACAGGGAAATTCACCCCTCCACTTT. The encoded protein is CAWSDGGQGNSPLHF.

The gene calls are TRBV29-1 and TRBJ2-1; 7 nucleotides agree with TRBD1. Trimming removed 5 bases from V and 4 bases from J; junction bases left unmatched: 5. Germline CDR1 is SQVTM and CDR2 is ANQGSEA. CDR3 size: 13 residues. The CDR3 DNA is TGCAGCGTTATCAGGGGGAATTACAATGAGCAGTTCTTC. Translated: CSVIRGNYNEQFF.

The chain recombines TRBV14 with TRBJ1-2; the D gene is possibly TRBD1 (5 bases). There are 15 residues in the CDR3. The germline CDR1 and CDR2 sequences are SGHDN and FVKESK. V gave up 4 bases and J gave up 8 bases, with 20 bases separating them. CDR3 sequence: CASSLLRDGLSGYTF. DNA for the CDR3: TGTGCCAGCAGCCTCCTACGGGACGGCCTTTCCGGCTACACCTTC.

The chain has TRBV18 and TRBJ1-3; no definite D call. The V end lost 5 bases, the J end lost 0 bases, and 14 bases lay between the germline ends. CDR1 and CDR2 (germline): KGHSH, LQKENI. This CDR3 is 16 amino acids long. The CDR3 sequence is CASSLDGLISGNTIYF. The CDR3 DNA reads as TGTGCCAGCTCATTGGACGGGTTAATCTCTGGAAACACCATATATTTT.

The chain has TRBV9 and TRBJ2-2; 7 bases line up with TRBD2. The CDR3 covers 17 residues. The germline V gene encodes CDR1 SGDLS and CDR2 YYNGEE. Trimming cost V 4 bases and J 2 bases; bases outside gene matches: 11. CDR3 loop: CASSTRSGKLNTGELFF. CDR3 sequence (DNA): TGTGCCAGCAGCACGAGAAGCGGGAAGCTTAACACCGGGGAGCTGTTTTTT.